This TCR beta chain comes out of a study of T cells in narcolepsy. V dropped 4 bases and J dropped 2; count of bases not matched to a gene: 11. The CDR3 sequence is 17 residues long. The germline gives CDR1 PRHDT, CDR2 FYEKMQ (reference sequence). The table came from immunoSEQ multiplex PCR; TCRdb's copy has only in-frame clones and leaves some out. The table includes about 35,000 clones, 81% detected once. This TCR derives from a human donor in good health. Source material: memory (CD45RA-) CD4+ T cells from blood. The chain joins TRBV13 to TRBJ2-7, with 10 bases matching TRBD2. The CDR3 region is CASSSPLSGGSAYEQYF. Written as DNA, the CDR3 is TGTGCCAGCAGCTCCCCCCTTAGCGGGGGGTCCGCCTACGAGCAGTACTTC. Full variable domain (outside the CDR3, taken from reference TRBV13 and TRBJ2-7): AAGVIQSPRHLIKEKRETATLKCYPIPRHDTVYWYQQGPGQDPQFLISFYEKMQSDKGSIPDRFSAQQFSDYHSELNMSSLELGDSALYFCASSSPLSGGSAYEQYFGPGTRLTVT.